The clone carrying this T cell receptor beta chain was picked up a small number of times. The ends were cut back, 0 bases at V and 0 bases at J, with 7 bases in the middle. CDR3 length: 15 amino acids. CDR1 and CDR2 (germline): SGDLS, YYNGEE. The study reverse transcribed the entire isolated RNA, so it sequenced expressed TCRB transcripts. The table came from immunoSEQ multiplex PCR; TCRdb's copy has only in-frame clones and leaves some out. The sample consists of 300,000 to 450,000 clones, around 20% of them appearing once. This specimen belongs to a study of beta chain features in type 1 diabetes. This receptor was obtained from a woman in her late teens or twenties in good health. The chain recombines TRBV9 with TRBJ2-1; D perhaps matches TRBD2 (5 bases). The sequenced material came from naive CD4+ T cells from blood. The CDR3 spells CASSVGSASYNEQFF. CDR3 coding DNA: TGTGCCAGCAGCGTAGGTAGCGCCTCCTACAATGAGCAGTTCTTC.